The clone carrying this TCR beta chain was seen a handful of times. Its target is not known. The table came from immunoSEQ multiplex PCR; TCRdb's copy has only in-frame clones and leaves some out. The sample lists about 1 million clones, approximately 68% occurring once. This sample is drawn from a study of shared clonotypes between healthy human individuals. The CDR3 is 17 amino acids. CDR1 is SGHAT, CDR2 FQNNGV, per germline. The V and J ends lost 1 base and 2 bases, in that order; junction bases with no gene match: 7. Points from the study as a whole: Generation probabilities of non-shared clonotypes were lower (relative to those shared by all four donors).

The sequenced sample was memory CD4+ T cells sorted from blood. The subset: CD45RA-negative fraction. The J gene is TRBJ2-3, the V gene TRBV11-2; 9 positions match TRBD2. This TCR derives from a young man in good health. The CDR3 protein is CASSLGARGRATDTQYF. Written as DNA, the CDR3 is TGTGCCAGCAGCTTAGGAGCTCGCGGGAGGGCCACAGATACGCAGTATTTT. Full variable domain (remainder filled in from reference TRBV11-2 and TRBJ2-3): EAGVAQSPRYKIIEKRQSVAFWCNPISGHATLYWYQQILGQGPKLLIQFQNNGVVDDSQLPKDRFSAERLKGVDSTLKIQPAKLEDSAVYLCASSLGARGRATDTQYFGPGTRLTVL.